The clone carrying this T cell receptor beta chain was detected only a few times. The data were taken from a study of T cell responses to AZD1222 COVID-19 vaccine. The table came from immunoSEQ multiplex PCR; TCRdb's copy has only in-frame clones and leaves some out. The sample has approximately 100,000 clones, 90% seen once. This TCR was sampled from an adult who received the AZD1222 COVID-19 vaccine. The sample consisted of peripheral blood, taken 28 days after the second AZD1222 dose.

As DNA, the CDR3 is TGCGCCAGCACCGGGACAGCGAACACTGAAGCTTTCTTT. It specifies CASTGTANTEAFF. V and J are TRBV5-1 and TRBJ1-1, with 7 bases matching TRBD1. Trimming took 6 bases from V and 1 from J; bases not matched to a gene: 3. The CDR3 runs 13 residues. Germline V gene sequence: CDR1 SGHRS, CDR2 YFSETQ.